Listed below are T cell receptor beta chains from one sample, sequenced in a study of regulatory dendritic cells for organ transplantation. Their target antigens are unknown. The protocol was immunoSEQ multiplex PCR, while the TCRdb copy is restricted to in-frame clones and leaves out a portion. Of about 21,000 clones listed, over 75% are singletons. The sample comprised naive CD4+ T cells from blood cultured with dendritic cells. These receptors all come from a human donor in good health. Each CDR3 is given with its conserved first and last residue. The D gene is left open where the match is weak. Size is omitted from some rows. Given values are once, few, many or a class for expanded clones.

v_gene	d_gene	abundance	j_gene	CDR3nt	CDR3aa
TRBV7-2	TRBD1	NA	TRBJ1-2	TGTGCCAGCAGCTTAGATTCAGGGGGAGTATATGGCTACACCTTC	CASSLDSGGVYGYTF
TRBV19	NA	once	TRBJ1-1	TGTGCCAGTAGTATATCCCCCAGTATGAACACTGAAGCTTTCTTT	CASSISPSMNTEAFF
TRBV18	NA	few	TRBJ2-1	TGTGCCAGCTCACCACAGGGATCCGAGCAGTTCTTC	CASSPQGSEQFF
TRBV21-1	NA	NA	TRBJ2-5	TGTGCCAGCAGCAAATTGGGGGAACCTCAAGAGACCCAGTACTTC	CASSKLGEPQETQYF
TRBV19	TRBD1	NA	TRBJ2-2	TGTGCCACCCGCAAGGACAGGGTCCGGGACACCGGGGAGCTGTTTTTT	CATRKDRVRDTGELFF
TRBV20-1	NA	once	TRBJ2-3	TGCAGTGCTAGAGATAGGGATACGCAGTATTTT	CSARDRDTQYF
TRBV28	NA	NA	TRBJ1-2	TGTGCCAGCCTCCCAGAGCTTAACTATGGCTACACCTTC	CASLPELNYGYTF
TRBV6-6	NA	NA	TRBJ1-2	TGTGCGGCTTTAGGGGTGAATTCCTATGGCTACACCTTC	CAALGVNSYGYTF
TRBV28	TRBD2	NA	TRBJ2-5	TGTGCCAGCAGCATCCTAGCGGGAGGTGAGACCCAGTACTTC	CASSILAGGETQYF
TRBV14	NA	NA	TRBJ1-6	TGTGCCAGCAGCCTTCTGGACCGGGAGCCCCACTCACCCCTCCACTTT	CASSLLDREPHSPLHF
TRBV25-1	NA	NA	TRBJ1-2	TGTGCCAGCAGTGATTTACAGACCAATAACTATGGCTACACCTTC	CASSDLQTNNYGYTF
TRBV4-1	NA	few	TRBJ2-5	TGCGCCAGCAGCCAAGCCCCCTCTAGGCAGGGGGAGACCCAGTACTTC	CASSQAPSRQGETQYF
TRBV18	NA	NA	TRBJ2-5	TGTGCCAGCTCACTCCGGACGGCCCAAGAGACCCAGTACTTC	CASSLRTAQETQYF
TRBV6-5	NA	NA	TRBJ2-7	TGTGCCAGCAGTTCGTCCGGGGCTAGAAGGTCCTACGAGCAGTACTTC	CASSSSGARRSYEQYF
TRBV27	NA	NA	TRBJ1-1	TGTGCCAGCAGTTTGTCGAGGAACACTGAAGCTTTCTTT	CASSLSRNTEAFF
TRBV19	TRBD1	NA	TRBJ2-1	TGTGCCAGTAGTCTCATCATTGGGACAGGCCTGAGGAATGAGCAGTTCTTC	CASSLIIGTGLRNEQFF
TRBV11-2	TRBD1	NA	TRBJ2-2	TGTGCCAGCAGCTCAAGGCGGGGACAGGTTGTTGTCAGTCGGGAGCTGTTTTTT	CASSSRRGQVVVSRELFF
TRBV28	TRBD1	NA	TRBJ1-2	TGTGCCAGCAGTCAACAGGGGGCTGAGGGCTACACCTTC	CASSQQGAEGYTF
TRBV30	NA	NA	TRBJ1-2	TGTGCCCTACCAATTGGGGCGGGATATGGCTACACCTTC	CALPIGAGYGYTF
TRBV27	NA	NA	TRBJ2-1	TGTGCCAGCAGCCAGGGGAGGTGGGACGCAGACCTCAATGAGCAGTTCTTC	CASSQGRWDADLNEQFF
TRBV4-1	NA	few	TRBJ2-7	TGCGCCAGCAGATCCTTAGCGAAGAATCACTACGAGCAGTACTTC	CASRSLAKNHYEQYF
TRBV11-2	NA	NA	TRBJ2-1	TGTGCCAGCAGCTTAGGAGGGAGGCCCGACAATGAGCAGTTCTTC	CASSLGGRPDNEQFF
TRBV5-6	TRBD1	NA	TRBJ2-5	TGTGCCAGCAGCTTGGGATTGACAGGGGCAGGCGAGACCCAGTACTTC	CASSLGLTGAGETQYF
TRBV7-2	NA	NA	TRBJ1-1	TGTGCCAGCAGCCTTGACAGAGCATACACTGAAGCTTTCTTT	CASSLDRAYTEAFF
TRBV18	NA	NA	TRBJ1-3	TGTGCCAGCTCACCAGGGGAAGTAGCTGGAAACACCATATATTTT	CASSPGEVAGNTIYF
TRBV2	NA	NA	TRBJ1-1	TGTGCCAGCAGTGGGCCCAGGAGCATGAACACTGAAGCTTTCTTT	CASSGPRSMNTEAFF
TRBV10-3	TRBD2	NA	TRBJ2-3	TGTGCCATCAGTGAAGGAGGATCTCCAGCGGGGTGGCAAGATACGCAGTATTTT	CAISEGGSPAGWQDTQYF
TRBV29-1	TRBD1	once	TRBJ1-1	TGCAGCGCTGGGAGGGGGCAGGACAGGAAAGCTTTCTTT	CSAGRGQDRKAFF
TRBV19	TRBD2	NA	TRBJ2-7	TGTGCCAGTAGTAGACCTGGACTAGCGGGAGTTTCCTACGAGCAGTACTTC	CASSRPGLAGVSYEQYF
TRBV2	NA	NA	TRBJ2-7	TGTGCCAGCAGTTCGGCCTACGAGCAGTACTTC	CASSSAYEQYF
TRBV19	NA	NA	TRBJ1-1	TGTGCCAGTAAGATGAACACTGAAGCTTTCTTT	CASKMNTEAFF
TRBV4-1	NA	NA	TRBJ2-5	TGCGCCAGCAGCCAAGAGTCGCTGACGGGACAAGAGACCCAGTACTTC	CASSQESLTGQETQYF
TRBV5-4	NA	once	TRBJ1-2	TGTGCCAGCAGCTTGGCCGTAGGTACAGGGCAGTGGGGCTACACCTTC	CASSLAVGTGQWGYTF
TRBV6-1	NA	few	TRBJ1-5	TGTGCCAGCAGTGAATTGCATAGCAATCAGCCCCAGCATTTT	CASSELHSNQPQHF
TRBV9	NA	NA	TRBJ2-2	TGTGCCAGCAGCGTAGACCTAACCGGGGAGCTGTTTTTT	CASSVDLTGELFF
TRBV7-9	TRBD2	NA	TRBJ2-7	TGTGCCAGCAGCCCAGTGATCGGGGAGGGCCAGGACGAGCAGTACTTC	CASSPVIGEGQDEQYF
TRBV5-4	TRBD1	NA	TRBJ1-2	TGTGCCAGCAGCGCCGACCCGACAGGGTCCTATGGCTACACCTTC	CASSADPTGSYGYTF
TRBV2	NA	NA	TRBJ1-2	TGTGCCAGCAGAACAGGGTCCGGGAGTCGCTACACCTTC	CASRTGSGSRYTF
TRBV5-1	NA	NA	TRBJ1-1	TGCGCCAGCAGCTTGGTTGTTGGGAACACTGAAGCTTTCTTT	CASSLVVGNTEAFF
TRBV27	NA	NA	TRBJ2-5	TGTGCCAGCAGTCCAACATGGGGGCGCAGGGAGACCCAGTACTTC	CASSPTWGRRETQYF
TRBV7-9	TRBD2	NA	TRBJ2-7	TGTGCCAGCAGCCCCCGCGCCGGGGGGGCCTACGAGCAGTACTTC	CASSPRAGGAYEQYF
TRBV30	NA	NA	TRBJ1-2	TGTGCCTGGAAAGGGAAGGGGGTCTATGGCTACACCTTC	CAWKGKGVYGYTF
TRBV29-1	TRBD1	NA	TRBJ2-1	TGCAGCGTTGAAGGTCGGGACAGGGGTGACAATGAGCAGTTCTTC	CSVEGRDRGDNEQFF
TRBV28	NA	NA	TRBJ1-4	TGTGCCAGCAGTTCAAAGGATGCAACTAATGAAAAACTGTTTTTT	CASSSKDATNEKLFF
TRBV7-3	NA	NA	TRBJ1-2	TGTGCCAGCAGCTTAAGCCCGGGGTGGGAATATGGCTACACCTTC	CASSLSPGWEYGYTF